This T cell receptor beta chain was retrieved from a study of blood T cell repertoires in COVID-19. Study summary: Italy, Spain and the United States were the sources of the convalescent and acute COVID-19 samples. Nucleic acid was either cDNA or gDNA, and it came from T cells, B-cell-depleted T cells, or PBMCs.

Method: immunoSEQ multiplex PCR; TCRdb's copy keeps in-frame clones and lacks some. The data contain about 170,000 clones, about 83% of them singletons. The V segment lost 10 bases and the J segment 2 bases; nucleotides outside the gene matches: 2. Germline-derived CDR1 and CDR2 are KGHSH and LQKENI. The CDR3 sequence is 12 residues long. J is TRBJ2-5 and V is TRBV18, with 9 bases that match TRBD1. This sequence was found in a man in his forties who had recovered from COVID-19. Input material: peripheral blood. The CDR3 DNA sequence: TGTGCCACCGGGACAGGGCAAGAGACCCAGTACTTC. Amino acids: CATGTGQETQYF.